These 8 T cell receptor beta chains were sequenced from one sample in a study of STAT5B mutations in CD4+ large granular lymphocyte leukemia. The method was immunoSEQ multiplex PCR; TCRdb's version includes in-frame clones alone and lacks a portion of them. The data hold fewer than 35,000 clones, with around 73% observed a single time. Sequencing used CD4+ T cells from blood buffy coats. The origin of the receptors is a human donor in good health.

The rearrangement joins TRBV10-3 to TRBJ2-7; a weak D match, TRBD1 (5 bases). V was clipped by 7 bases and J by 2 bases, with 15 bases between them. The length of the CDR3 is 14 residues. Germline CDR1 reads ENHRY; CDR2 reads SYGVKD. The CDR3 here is CAITKTPGTYEQYF. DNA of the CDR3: TGTGCCATCACCAAGACCCCAGGGACCTACGAGCAGTACTTC.

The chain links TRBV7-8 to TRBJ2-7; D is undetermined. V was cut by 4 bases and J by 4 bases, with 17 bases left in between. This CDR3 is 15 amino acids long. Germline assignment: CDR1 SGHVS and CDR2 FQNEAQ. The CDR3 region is CASSSPGAPNYEQYF. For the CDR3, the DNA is TGTGCCAGCAGCTCCCCAGGTGCCCCTAATTACGAGCAGTACTTC.

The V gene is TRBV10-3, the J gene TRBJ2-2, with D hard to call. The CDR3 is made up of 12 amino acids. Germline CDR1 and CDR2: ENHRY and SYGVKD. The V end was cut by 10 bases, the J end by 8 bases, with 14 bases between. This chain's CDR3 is CATKAPVGELFF. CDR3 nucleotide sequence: TGTGCCACAAAGGCCCCGGTGGGGGAGCTGTTTTTT.

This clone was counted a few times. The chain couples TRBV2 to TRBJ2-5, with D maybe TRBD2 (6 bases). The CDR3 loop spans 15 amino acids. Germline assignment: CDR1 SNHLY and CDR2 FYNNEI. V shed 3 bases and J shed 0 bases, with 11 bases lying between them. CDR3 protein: CASSEGTVYQETQYF. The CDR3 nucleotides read TGTGCCAGCAGTGAGGGGACTGTATACCAAGAGACCCAGTACTTC.

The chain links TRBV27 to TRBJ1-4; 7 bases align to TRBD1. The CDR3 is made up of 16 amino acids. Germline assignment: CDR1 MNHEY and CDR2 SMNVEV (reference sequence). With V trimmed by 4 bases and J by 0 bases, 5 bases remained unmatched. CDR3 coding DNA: TGTGCCAGCAGTTACCGCGGGACAGCAACTAATGAAAAACTGTTTTTT. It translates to CASSYRGTATNEKLFF.

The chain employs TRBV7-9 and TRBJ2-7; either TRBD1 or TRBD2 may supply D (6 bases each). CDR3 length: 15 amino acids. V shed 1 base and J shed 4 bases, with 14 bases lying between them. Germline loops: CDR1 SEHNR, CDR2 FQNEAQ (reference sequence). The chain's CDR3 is CASSLVPRGGYEQYF. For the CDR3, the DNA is TGTGCCAGCAGCTTAGTCCCCAGGGGAGGTTACGAGCAGTACTTC.

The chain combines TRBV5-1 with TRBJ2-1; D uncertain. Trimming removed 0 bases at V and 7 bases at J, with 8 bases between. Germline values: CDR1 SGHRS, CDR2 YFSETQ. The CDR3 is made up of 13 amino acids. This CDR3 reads CASSLARLNEQFF. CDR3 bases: TGCGCCAGCAGCTTGGCCAGGTTGAATGAGCAGTTCTTC.

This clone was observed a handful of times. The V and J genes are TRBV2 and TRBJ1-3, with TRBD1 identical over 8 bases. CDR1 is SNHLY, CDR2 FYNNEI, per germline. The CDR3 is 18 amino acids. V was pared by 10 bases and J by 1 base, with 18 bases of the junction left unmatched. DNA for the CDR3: TGTGCCACGCGACAGGGGCTGCGAGAAGGGATTTCTGGAAACACCATATATTTT. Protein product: CATRQGLREGISGNTIYF.